These 21 T cell receptor beta chains came from one sample sequenced in a study of radiation and T cells in renal cell carcinoma. Specified time point: blood 4 weeks post-SBRT, at nephrectomy. The treatment is: 15 Gy SBRT to primary tumor, nephrectomy 4 weeks later. TCRdb's table, derived via immunoSEQ multiplex PCR, lists solely in-frame clones and lacks some. Seen here are 140,000 or so clones, around 88% observed once, and the top ten hold 15% to 20%. The material was blood, obtained from a patient whose treatment included radiotherapy and nephrectomy. These receptors originate from a woman between 50 and 59 years old with renal cell carcinoma.

As for this clone: The junction shows a germline mismatch at one end, possibly a read error. The chain has TRBV5-4 and TRBJ2-5; perhaps D is TRBD1 or TRBD2 (5 bases each). Germline CDR1 reads SGHNT; CDR2 reads YYREEE (reference sequence). This CDR3 is 14 amino acids long. CDR3 region: CTSSPRGEGETQYF. CDR3 in DNA: TGTACCAGCAGCCCACGCGGAGAGGGGGAGACCCAGTACTTC.

The chain employs TRBV5-4 and TRBJ1-1; D is ambiguous. The germline CDR1 and CDR2 sequences are SGHNT and YYREEE (reference sequence). The CDR3 consists of 12 residues. The V and J ends lost 3 bases and 12 bases respectively, with 15 bases between them. The DNA of the CDR3 is TGTGCCAGCAGCTCCTCCGGGAGTACGTCTTTCTTT. Translating it yields CASSSSGSTSFF.

This clone has just a few counts. V usage is TRBV10-1 and J usage is TRBJ1-1; maybe TRBD1 (6 bases). The CDR3 sequence is 14 residues long. Germline V CDR1 and CDR2: WNHNN, SYGVQD (reference sequence). The V gene lost 6 bases and the J gene lost 1 base, with 12 bases spanning the gap. CDR3 in amino acids: CASRSDSQNTEAFF. The CDR3 nucleotides are TGCGCCAGCAGATCGGACAGCCAGAACACTGAAGCTTTCTTT.

This clone has just one count. This chain links TRBV5-4 with TRBJ2-3; D is uncertain. Trimming cost V 4 bases and J 1 base, with 4 bases left between them. CDR3 size: 12 residues. Germline V gene sequence: CDR1 SGHNT, CDR2 YYREEE (reference sequence). The CDR3 sequence is CASSTGTDTQYF. CDR3 bases: TGTGCCAGCAGCACCGGCACAGATACGCAGTATTTT.

This clone was detected once. V usage is TRBV5-4 and J usage is TRBJ2-7; a weak D match, TRBD2 (5 bases). The CDR3 has 16 amino acids. The germline CDR1 and CDR2 sequences are SGHNT and YYREEE (reference sequence). Trimming pared 4 bases from V and 0 bases from J, leaving 17 bases between. CDR3 sequence reads: CASSPELVGSSYEQYF. The CDR3 DNA sequence: TGTGCCAGCAGCCCAGAACTAGTAGGAAGCTCCTACGAGCAGTACTTC.

CDR3 in DNA: TGTGCCAGCAGCTTCTCCCCTAGCGGGAGTCTCACCGGGGAGCTGTTTTTT. Amino acid sequence: CASSFSPSGSLTGELFF. V usage is TRBV7-2 and J usage is TRBJ2-2; TRBD2 aligns across 10 bases. The V and J ends lost 3 bases and 4 bases, in that order; junction bases with no gene match: 8. The CDR3 covers 17 residues. Germline V gene lookup returns CDR1 SGHTA and CDR2 FQGNSA.

This clone has a single count. The chain combines TRBV7-8 with TRBJ2-2; D assignment may be TRBD1 or TRBD2 (5 bases each). The ends were cut back, 5 bases at V and 4 bases at J, with 8 bases in the middle. The germline CDR1 and CDR2 sequences are SGHVS and FQNEAQ. The length of the CDR3 is 13 residues. The CDR3 region is CASSRDRTGELFF. For the CDR3, the DNA is TGTGCCAGCAGCCGGGACCGCACCGGGGAGCTGTTTTTT.

The rearrangement joins TRBV19 to TRBJ1-4; possibly TRBD1 for D (5 bases). The germline gives CDR1 LNHDA, CDR2 SQIVND (reference sequence). The CDR3 totals 16 residues. The V end lost 5 bases, the J end lost 2 bases, and 15 bases lay between the germline ends. The CDR3 loop is CASSPGGGATNEKLFF. The CDR3 nucleotides are TGTGCCAGTAGTCCCGGAGGAGGGGCGACTAATGAAAAACTGTTTTTT.

The chain couples TRBV5-1 to TRBJ2-1; D possibly corresponds to TRBD2 (6 bases). V lost 0 bases and J lost 4, with 14 bases in between. The CDR3 totals 16 residues. CDR1 is SGHRS and CDR2 is YFSETQ in the germline V gene. The CDR3 here is CASSLAGAGRYNEQFF. The CDR3, as DNA: TGCGCCAGCAGCTTGGCCGGTGCGGGGAGATACAATGAGCAGTTCTTC. The variable domain in full, completed from reference TRBV5-1 and TRBJ2-1, reads KAGVTQTPRYLIKTRGQQVTLSCSPISGHRSVSWYQQTPGQGLQFLFEYFSETQRNKGNFPGRFSGRQFSNSRSEMNVSTLELGDSALYLCASSLAGAGRYNEQFFGPGTRLTVL.

The chain joins TRBV23-1 to TRBJ2-7, with D unclear. TRBV23-1 is an open reading frame whose function is uncertain. The CDR3 totals 12 residues. V was clipped by 6 bases and J by 3 bases, with 9 bases between them. CDR3 loop: CASSPNDYEQYF. The CDR3 DNA reads TGCGCCAGCAGCCCGAATGACTACGAGCAGTACTTC.

The chain has TRBV7-2 and TRBJ2-1, with TRBD2 identical over 11 bases. The germline V gene has CDR1 SGHTA and CDR2 FQGNSA. Trimming at V came to 8 bases and at J to 0 bases, leaving 6 bases not matched to a gene. The CDR3 consists of 16 residues. The CDR3 loop reads CASGLAGGSSYNEQFF. The CDR3 bases are TGTGCCAGCGGCCTAGCGGGAGGAAGCTCCTACAATGAGCAGTTCTTC.

The J gene is TRBJ1-4, the V gene TRBV5-1, with a possible D match to TRBD1 (6 bases). The CDR3 extends over 14 amino acids. Trimming took off 0 bases at V and 5 bases at J, with 8 bases between the two ends. Germline CDR1 and CDR2: SGHRS and YFSETQ. The CDR3 sequence is CASSLDRDNEKLFF. For the CDR3, the DNA is TGCGCCAGCAGCTTGGACAGGGACAATGAAAAACTGTTTTTT.

The genes are TRBV5-5 and TRBJ1-2, with TRBD1 matching over 8 bases. The CDR3 extends over 14 amino acids. Germline CDR1 and CDR2: SGHKS and YYEKEE (reference sequence). V dropped 2 bases and J dropped 4; count of bases not matched to a gene: 4. The CDR3 sequence: CASSLDRGGYGYTF. The CDR3 bases are TGTGCCAGCAGCTTAGACAGGGGAGGCTATGGCTACACCTTC.

The chain employs TRBV5-6 and TRBJ2-1; 10 positions agree with TRBD1. Losses at the gene ends were 4 bases for V and 7 bases for J; bases not matched to a gene: 8. The CDR3 totals 15 residues. Germline lookup yields CDR1 SGHDT and CDR2 YYEEEE. CDR3: CASSPRGQGKNEQFF. For the CDR3, the DNA is TGTGCCAGCAGCCCGAGGGGACAGGGGAAGAATGAGCAGTTCTTC.

The chain couples TRBV6-1 to TRBJ2-7; 8 nucleotides match TRBD1. CDR1 MNHNS and CDR2 SASEGT come from the germline V gene. The CDR3 totals 13 residues. Losses at the gene ends were 4 bases for V and 6 bases for J; bases not matched to a gene: 5. The CDR3 nucleotides are TGTGCCAGCAGTGCAACAGGGGGTCGCGAGCAGTACTTC. Amino acid sequence: CASSATGGREQYF.

This clone appeared once. This rearrangement joins TRBV5-1 to TRBJ2-2; 12 positions agree with TRBD2. V trimming: 6 bases; J trimming: 5 bases; junction bases outside the gene matches: 8. Germline CDR1 and CDR2: SGHRS and YFSETQ. The CDR3 covers 16 residues. The CDR3 reads CASTLAGGLGTGELFF. The CDR3 DNA reads as TGCGCCAGCACTCTAGCGGGAGGGCTGGGGACCGGGGAGCTGTTTTTT.

The V call is TRBV2, the J call TRBJ1-4, with D possibly being TRBD1 (6 bases). CDR3 size: 15 residues. V was pared by 3 bases and J by 8 bases, with 16 bases between. Germline CDR1 reads SNHLY; CDR2 reads FYNNEI. The chain's CDR3 is CASSEFLGAREKLFF. CDR3 DNA sequence: TGTGCCAGCAGTGAGTTTTTGGGGGCAAGAGAAAAACTGTTTTTT.

V and J are TRBV28 and TRBJ2-7, with 7 bases identical to TRBD1. Germline V gene data show CDR1 as MDHEN and CDR2 as SYDVKM. The ends lost 5 bases at V and 6 bases at J; junction bases unmatched: 10. This CDR3 is built from 14 residues. As DNA, the CDR3 is TGTGCCAGCAGTAAAGGGGGCGCCTCGATCGAGCAGTACTTC. Translating it yields CASSKGGASIEQYF.

V gene TRBV9 combines with J gene TRBJ2-1; a possible D gene is TRBD2 (5 bases). There are 15 residues in the CDR3. V was pared by 8 bases and J by 2 bases, with 17 bases between. Germline CDR1 and CDR2: SGDLS and YYNGEE. CDR3 in amino acids: CASTEAVSTYNEQFF. CDR3 DNA: TGTGCCAGTACTGAAGCGGTAAGCACCTACAATGAGCAGTTCTTC.

The chain uses TRBV5-1 and TRBJ2-2, with no clear D. Trimming shortened V by 5 bases and J by 3 bases, and 11 bases separated the two germline ends. The CDR3 length is 14 residues. CDR1 and CDR2 (germline): SGHRS, YFSETQ. The CDR3 is CASSFETDTGELFF. CDR3 bases: TGCGCCAGCAGTTTCGAGACTGACACCGGGGAGCTGTTTTTT.

The chain couples TRBV19 to TRBJ2-2; TRBD1 matches 8 bases. CDR3 length: 15 amino acids. With V trimmed by 5 bases and J by 3 bases, 5 bases remained unmatched. Looked up from germline, CDR1 is LNHDA and CDR2 is SQIVND (reference sequence). CDR3 coding DNA: TGTGCCAGTAGTTGGGACAGGACCGACACCGGGGAGCTGTTTTTT. This encodes CASSWDRTDTGELFF.